Below, 11 T cell receptor beta chains from the same sample are listed, as sequenced in a study of blood T cell repertoires in COVID-19. Measured with immunoSEQ multiplex PCR; TCRdb has only the in-frame clones, and not every one. The sample yields about 210,000 clones, almost 90% seen once. Specimen: peripheral blood. The origin of the receptors is a man aged 18 to 30 with active or convalescent COVID-19.

The chain is built from TRBV7-9 and TRBJ1-1; D unclear. Germline CDR1 reads SEHNR; CDR2 reads FQNEAQ (reference sequence). Trimming stripped 3 bases from V and 4 bases from J, with 9 bases between. The CDR3 covers 13 residues. The CDR3, as DNA: TGTGCCAGCAGCTTCCCGGTGGTCACTGAAGCTTTCTTT. This translates into CASSFPVVTEAFF.

The rearrangement uses TRBV5-1 and TRBJ2-1, with D possibly matching TRBD2 (5 bases). This CDR3 region has 16 residues. The V end was cut by 0 bases, the J end by 1 base, with 11 bases between. Germline V lookup: CDR1 SGHRS, CDR2 YFSETQ. The CDR3 reads CASSLVSGLSYNEQFF. The CDR3 DNA sequence: TGCGCCAGCAGCTTGGTTTCGGGGTTATCCTACAATGAGCAGTTCTTC.

This chain joins TRBV2 and TRBJ1-5, with D unresolved. The V and J ends lost 4 bases and 0 bases respectively, with 10 bases between them. CDR3 length equals 15 residues. Looked up from germline, CDR1 is SNHLY and CDR2 is FYNNEI. As DNA, the CDR3 is TGTGCCAGCAGTGGTCAGGTGCATAGCAATCAGCCCCAGCATTTT. Protein product: CASSGQVHSNQPQHF.

V gene TRBV18 combines with J gene TRBJ2-2; D is perhaps TRBD2 (6 bases). V was trimmed by 6 bases and J by 8 bases, leaving 19 bases between them. Germline V gene sequence: CDR1 KGHSH, CDR2 LQKENI. This CDR3 comprises 15 residues. CDR3 in DNA: TGTGCCAGCTCGCCTGGGACTCCCGAAGTGGGGGAGCTGTTTTTT. Translated: CASSPGTPEVGELFF.

This chain connects TRBV20-1 to TRBJ1-5; no definite D call. Trimming left V 3 bases short and J 0 bases short, with 12 bases between. The CDR3 has 15 amino acids. Germline CDR1 DFQATT, CDR2 SNEGSKA (reference sequence). CDR3 nucleotide sequence: TGCAGTGCTAGTAGCGGGGATTATAGCAATCAGCCCCAGCATTTT. Translated: CSASSGDYSNQPQHF.

The rearrangement links TRBV7-2 to TRBJ1-1, with a tentative D call TRBD1 (6 bases). Germline V lookup: CDR1 SGHTA, CDR2 FQGNSA. The length of the CDR3 is 15 residues. V was trimmed by 1 base and J by 4 bases, leaving 13 bases between them. The CDR3 region has the DNA TGTGCCAGCAGCTTAGAGGGGGTAGGTGGCACTGAAGCTTTCTTT. It specifies CASSLEGVGGTEAFF.

The rearrangement links TRBV7-2 to TRBJ2-2; 9 nucleotides match TRBD2. Unmatched junction bases numbered 3, after V lost 4 bases and J lost 0 bases. Per germline, CDR1 SGHTA and CDR2 FQGNSA. The CDR3 consists of 16 residues. The CDR3 protein is CASSSRTSANTGELFF. The DNA of the CDR3 is TGTGCCAGCAGCTCACGGACTAGCGCGAACACCGGGGAGCTGTTTTTT.

The chain has TRBV5-4 and TRBJ1-6, with a tentative D call TRBD1 (5 bases). Trimming left V 3 bases short and J 3 bases short, with 16 bases between. The germline V gene encodes CDR1 SGHNT and CDR2 YYREEE (reference sequence). The CDR3 length is 17 residues. The DNA for the CDR3 is TGTGCCAGCAGCTCCCGGGGGAGCGGCAGCTATAATTCACCCCTCCACTTT. Encoded protein: CASSSRGSGSYNSPLHF.

The chain has TRBV19 and TRBJ1-5; 12 bases line up with TRBD1. The CDR3 runs 16 residues. Germline CDR1 reads LNHDA; CDR2 reads SQIVND (reference sequence). J was trimmed by 5 bases and V by 4 bases; bases with no gene match: 6. Written as DNA, the CDR3 is TGTGCCAGTAGTAGGATGGGACAGGGGGCGTATCAGCCCCAGCATTTT. Translated: CASSRMGQGAYQPQHF. Based on the CDR3 plus reference TRBV19 and TRBJ1-5, the full variable domain is DGGITQSPKYLFRKEGQNVTLSCEQNLNHDAMYWYRQDPGQGLRLIYYSQIVNDFQKGDIAEGYSVSREKKESFPLTVTSAQKNPTAFYLCASSRMGQGAYQPQHFGDGTRLSIL.

A few counts support this clone. CDR3 sequence (DNA): TGTGCCAGCAGCTTTCCCCTTAGCGGCGCCGGGGAGCTGTTTTTT. Amino acid sequence: CASSFPLSGAGELFF. The J gene is TRBJ2-2, the V gene TRBV7-9; tentatively, D is TRBD2 (6 bases). Germline CDR1 and CDR2: SEHNR and FQNEAQ (reference sequence). The CDR3 is 15 amino acids. The germline V and J ends were trimmed by 3 bases and 6 bases, with 14 bases remaining between them.

This chain joins TRBV28 and TRBJ2-2; 8 bases are a match to TRBD2. With 1 base clipped from V and 5 bases from J, the junction kept 6 bases outside the gene matches. This CDR3 has 16 amino acids. Germline V gene data show CDR1 as MDHEN and CDR2 as SYDVKM. The CDR3 is CASSLLAGSQTGELFF. CDR3 in DNA: TGTGCCAGCAGTTTATTAGCGGGGTCCCAGACCGGGGAGCTGTTTTTT. The whole variable domain, remainder taken from reference TRBV28 and TRBJ2-2, is DVKVTQSSRYLVKRTGEKVFLECVQDMDHENMFWYRQDPGLGLRLIYFSYDVKMKEKGDIPEGYSVSREKKERFSLILESASTNQTSMYLCASSLLAGSQTGELFFGEGSRLTVL.